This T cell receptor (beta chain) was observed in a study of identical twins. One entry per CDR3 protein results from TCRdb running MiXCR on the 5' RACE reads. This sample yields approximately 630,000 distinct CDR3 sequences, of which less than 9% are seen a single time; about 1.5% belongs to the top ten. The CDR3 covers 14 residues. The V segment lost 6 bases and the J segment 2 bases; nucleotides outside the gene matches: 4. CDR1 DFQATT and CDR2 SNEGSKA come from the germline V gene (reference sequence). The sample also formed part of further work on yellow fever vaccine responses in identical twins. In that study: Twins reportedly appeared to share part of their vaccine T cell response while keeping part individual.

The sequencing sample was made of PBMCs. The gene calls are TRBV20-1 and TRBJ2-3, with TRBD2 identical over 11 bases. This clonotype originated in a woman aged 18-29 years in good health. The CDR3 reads CSAGTSGFTDTQYF. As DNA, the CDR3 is TGCAGTGCGGGGACTAGCGGATTCACAGATACGCAGTATTTT.